Listed here are 29 T cell receptor beta chains from one sample, sequenced in a study of patients and donors after allogeneic stem cell transplantation (TCRdb year 2020). The library was made by RT-PCR. TCRdb names NextSeq 550 as the instrument used. The public reads were quality trimmed at Q25 with fastp and then assembled into clones with MiXCR by TCRdb, keeping productive beta chains. One record per CDR3 amino acid sequence lists the most common genes and DNA. This sample lists about 960,000 distinct CDR3 sequences; 18% were detected once. Under 6.5% of the sample lies in the top ten. The sequenced sample consisted of blood, either unsorted or a sorted T cell fraction (not recorded which). These receptors originate from a human donor who was either an allogeneic HSCT recipient or a stem cell or donor lymphocyte infusion donor (not recorded which). It is not recorded whose cells these are; they may come from a transplant donor.

The chain employs TRBV12-5 and TRBJ2-1, with 14 positions matching TRBD2. The CDR3 length is 16 residues. V was pared by 2 bases and J by 9 bases, with 6 bases of the junction left unmatched. CDR1 is LGHNT, CDR2 FRNRAP, per germline. CDR3 residues: CASGLRGLAGASEQFF. The CDR3 region has the DNA TGTGCTAGTGGTTTGAGGGGACTAGCGGGAGCCAGTGAGCAGTTCTTC.

This clonotype has more than one count but fewer than ten. The chain joins TRBV20-1 to TRBJ2-1, with D maybe TRBD2 (6 bases). Trimming cost V 0 bases and J 10 bases, with 22 bases left between them. Germline CDR1 DFQATT, CDR2 SNEGSKA (reference sequence). The CDR3 length is 16 residues. Here the CDR3 reads CSARDRTRARRGEQFF. The CDR3, as DNA: TGCAGTGCTAGAGATAGGACGCGAGCGAGGCGGGGCGAGCAGTTCTTC.

Only a few counts were recorded for this clonotype. Written as DNA, the CDR3 is TGTGCCAGCAGCCTATCTAGCAAAGAGACCCAGTACTTC. It codes for CASSLSSKETQYF. The genes are TRBV7-2 and TRBJ2-5; a weak D match, TRBD2 (5 bases). Trimming removed 5 bases at V and 3 bases at J, with 10 bases between. Germline V gene lookup returns CDR1 SGHTA and CDR2 FQGNSA. This CDR3 contains 13 residues.

V gene TRBV7-9 combines with J gene TRBJ2-3; the match to TRBD2 covers 8 bases. The germline CDR1 and CDR2 sequences are SEHNR and FQNEAQ (reference sequence). V trimming: 2 bases; J trimming: 1 base; junction bases outside the gene matches: 5. This CDR3 has 16 residues. For the CDR3, the DNA is TGTGCCAGCAGCTTATTAAGCGGGAGTGGCACAGATACGCAGTATTTT. This translates into CASSLLSGSGTDTQYF.

This clonotype showed up many times. The chain uses TRBV3-1 and TRBJ2-1; D is undetermined. Germline V gene sequence: CDR1 LGHDT, CDR2 YNNKEL (reference sequence). V dropped 2 bases and J dropped 9 bases, with 5 bases sitting between them. This CDR3 comprises 11 residues. The CDR3 sequence: CASSQNSEQFF. The CDR3 nucleotides are TGTGCCAGCAGCCAAAACAGTGAGCAGTTCTTC.

This clonotype was observed a handful of times. The chain's CDR3 is CSVEFWFGQFF. The CDR3 DNA reads TGCAGCGTTGAATTCTGGTTCGGGCAGTTCTTC. This sequence joins TRBV29-1 and TRBJ2-1; D remains ambiguous. This CDR3 contains 11 residues. The germline V gene encodes CDR1 SQVTM and CDR2 ANQGSEA. V shed 2 bases and J shed 12 bases, with 11 bases lying between them.

This clonotype was seen only a few times. The chain uses TRBV20-1 and TRBJ2-1; 10 nucleotides match TRBD2. V was pared by 2 bases and J by 0 bases, with 10 bases of the junction left unmatched. The CDR3 runs 18 residues. CDR1 and CDR2 from the germline V gene are DFQATT and SNEGSKA (reference sequence). CDR3 DNA sequence: TGCAGTGCTAGAAAGGTAGGACTAGCGGATAGCTCCTACAATGAGCAGTTCTTC. It encodes CSARKVGLADSSYNEQFF.

The rearrangement joins TRBV10-3 to TRBJ1-1, with TRBD1 matching 8 bases. V shed 3 bases and J 4 bases; nucleotides not matched to a gene: 10. CDR1 and CDR2 (germline): ENHRY, SYGVKD. The CDR3 is made up of 16 amino acids. The CDR3 DNA follows: TGTGCCATCAGTGAATTTGCAGGGGGCATCGGCACTGAAGCTTTCTTT. The encoded protein is CAISEFAGGIGTEAFF.

This clonotype was counted ten times or more. The V and J genes are TRBV29-1 and TRBJ2-7; D call uncertain. The V end was cut by 1 base, the J end by 0 bases, with 7 bases between. CDR3 size: 13 residues. Per the germline V gene, CDR1 is SQVTM and CDR2 is ANQGSEA. CDR3 in amino acids: CSVEVAISYEQYF. DNA for the CDR3: TGCAGCGTTGAAGTGGCGATCTCCTACGAGCAGTACTTC.

This clonotype was seen many times. This chain connects TRBV12-3 or TRBV12-4 to TRBJ2-7, with a possible D match to TRBD2 (6 bases). Trimming left V 3 bases short and J 5 bases short, with 11 bases between. CDR3 length: 13 residues. DNA for the CDR3: TGTGCCAGCAGTTTGGTCGGGGAGGACGAGCAGTACTTC. Amino acids: CASSLVGEDEQYF.

The chain employs TRBV20-1 and TRBJ2-3, with 11 bases aligning to TRBD2. The CDR3 runs to 16 residues. Per the germline V gene, CDR1 is DFQATT and CDR2 is SNEGSKA (reference sequence). V trimming: 5 bases; J trimming: 7 bases; junction bases outside the gene matches: 14. The CDR3 DNA is TGCAGTGCTGGCCCAAGGGCTAGCGGGGGGAGAAATACGCAGTATTTT. This encodes CSAGPRASGGRNTQYF.

The sample holds a few counts of this clonotype. The chain recombines TRBV7-2 with TRBJ2-2; D is possibly TRBD1 (6 bases). Germline V gives CDR1 SGHTA, CDR2 FQGNSA. Trimming removed 7 bases from V and 1 base from J, with 13 bases in between. CDR3 length equals 15 residues. The CDR3 loop reads CASTAGTRNTGELFF. For the CDR3, the DNA is TGTGCCAGCACCGCCGGGACAAGGAACACCGGGGAGCTGTTTTTT.

The CDR3 bases are TGTGCCAGCAGCCGAAGGAGTCAGCCCCAGCATTTT. Protein sequence: CASSRRSQPQHF. The chain employs TRBV7-6 and TRBJ1-5; D uncertain. The V end lost 5 bases, the J end lost 6 bases, and 8 bases lay between the germline ends. Germline-derived CDR1 and CDR2 are SGHVS and FNYEAQ. CDR3 size: 12 residues.

This chain connects TRBV20-1 to TRBJ2-5; D not resolved. CDR1 and CDR2 from the germline V gene are DFQATT and SNEGSKA (reference sequence). Trimming took 6 bases from V and 2 from J, leaving 16 bases between them. The CDR3 sequence is 14 residues long. The CDR3 is CSAPQLLPQETQYF. In nucleotides, the CDR3 is TGCAGTGCCCCCCAGCTCCTCCCTCAAGAGACCCAGTACTTC.

This clonotype was picked up many times. The V call is TRBV29-1, the J call TRBJ2-5; D gene unclear. The CDR3 extends over 15 amino acids. Germline lookup yields CDR1 SQVTM and CDR2 ANQGSEA. Trimming cost V 1 base and J 0 bases, with 12 bases left between them. The CDR3 is CSVEATPSHQETQYF. CDR3 coding DNA: TGCAGCGTTGAAGCGACACCCTCCCACCAAGAGACCCAGTACTTC.

CDR3 loop: CASSNYRDGKSTDTQYF. The CDR3 DNA is TGTGCCAGCAGCAATTACCGGGACGGGAAGAGCACAGATACGCAGTATTTT. This chain links TRBV21-1 with TRBJ2-3; the D call of TRBD1 is as the table states it, not checked on the DNA. TRBV21-1 is recorded as a pseudogene. CDR3 size: 17 residues.

This chain joins TRBV27 and TRBJ2-4; TRBD2 matches at 8 bases. The germline CDR1 and CDR2 sequences are MNHEY and SMNVEV (reference sequence). After removal of 4 bases from V and 9 bases from J, the junction contained 11 bases not matched to a gene. The CDR3 is made up of 15 amino acids. The CDR3 sequence is CASSSLTSANGIQYF. For the CDR3, the DNA is TGTGCCAGCAGTTCACTGACTAGCGCCAACGGCATTCAGTACTTC.

This clonotype was seen a handful of times. The chain carries TRBV5-6 and TRBJ2-5; D not certain. Trimming took 1 base from V and 4 from J, leaving 8 bases between them. The CDR3 totals 13 residues. Germline V lookup: CDR1 SGHDT, CDR2 YYEEEE. CDR3 residues: CASSLNRLETQYF. The CDR3 DNA is TGTGCCAGCAGCTTGAACAGATTAGAGACCCAGTACTTC.

This clonotype was seen only a few times. The CDR3 nucleotides are TGTGCCAGCACTCCCCACCGGGACAGTGTCTACGAGCAGTACTTC. As protein: CASTPHRDSVYEQYF. The rearrangement links TRBV27 to TRBJ2-7, with 7 positions matching TRBD1. Trimming at V came to 7 bases and at J to 3 bases, leaving 12 bases not matched to a gene. Germline V gene data show CDR1 as MNHEY and CDR2 as SMNVEV (reference sequence). The CDR3 has 15 residues.

This chain uses TRBV20-1 with TRBJ2-1; D unresolved. Germline assignment: CDR1 DFQATT and CDR2 SNEGSKA (reference sequence). Trimming took off 3 bases at V and 0 bases at J, with 9 bases between the two ends. CDR3 size: 14 residues. The DNA of the CDR3 is TGCAGTGCTAGGACCCTTGGCTCCTACAATGAGCAGTTCTTC. Its protein is CSARTLGSYNEQFF.

This clonotype turned up a few times. This chain links TRBV3-1 with TRBJ2-7; D uncertain. V was pared by 3 bases and J by 0 bases, with 6 bases between. CDR1 and CDR2 (germline): LGHDT, YNNKEL (reference sequence). The CDR3 has 13 residues. The CDR3 region has the DNA TGTGCCAGCAGCCATCTCAGCTCCTACGAGCAGTACTTC. It yields the protein CASSHLSSYEQYF.

The V and J genes are TRBV29-1 and TRBJ2-3; possible D gene TRBD1, 6 bases. V lost 0 bases, J lost 6 bases, and 7 bases lay in between. Germline V gene sequence: CDR1 SQVTM, CDR2 ANQGSEA. CDR3 length: 12 residues. CDR3 nucleotides: TGCAGCGTTGAAGATAGGGGGGATACGCAGTATTTT. This encodes CSVEDRGDTQYF.

This clonotype was detected a few times. The V call is TRBV5-1, the J call TRBJ1-4; 7 bases are shared with TRBD1. The CDR3 consists of 17 residues. From germline, CDR1 is SGHRS and CDR2 YFSETQ. J gave up 12 bases and V 5 bases, and 22 bases lay outside the gene matches. The CDR3 coding sequence is TGCGCCAGCAGTCATACATGGGACAGCTTGGTCCCCGAAGAACTGTTTTTT. Translating gives CASSHTWDSLVPEELFF.

V and J are TRBV20-1 and TRBJ2-4, with unresolved D. V shed 3 bases and J shed 0 bases, with 15 bases lying between them. CDR3 length: 16 amino acids. Germline CDR1 DFQATT, CDR2 SNEGSKA (reference sequence). Written as DNA, the CDR3 is TGCAGTGCTAGTGTACCTATATCACTAGCCAAAAACATTCAGTACTTC. Translated: CSASVPISLAKNIQYF.

The rearrangement joins TRBV7-8 to TRBJ2-4; D is perhaps TRBD2 (6 bases). The V and J ends lost 3 bases and 2 bases respectively, with 11 bases between them. Germline assignment: CDR1 SGHVS and CDR2 FQNEAQ. The CDR3 is 15 amino acids. The DNA of the CDR3 is TGTGCCAGCAGCTTCGGGAGTCCGCCCAAAAACATTCAGTACTTC. It is translated as CASSFGSPPKNIQYF.

The chain links TRBV7-8 to TRBJ1-5; D is uncertain. Germline values: CDR1 SGHVS, CDR2 FQNEAQ. This CDR3 has 15 residues. Trimming cost V 2 bases and J 0 bases, with 8 bases left between them. This CDR3 reads CASSLSETSNQPQHF. The CDR3 DNA is TGTGCCAGCAGCTTATCGGAGACTAGCAATCAGCCCCAGCATTTT.

The chain couples TRBV29-1 to TRBJ2-2, with 11 bases aligning to TRBD1. The germline CDR1 and CDR2 sequences are SQVTM and ANQGSEA. This CDR3 spans 16 amino acids. After removal of 7 bases from V and 1 base from J, the junction contained 8 bases not matched to a gene. The CDR3 DNA sequence: TGCAGCGCCCTGGACAGGGGGCGGGGGAACACCGGGGAGCTGTTTTTT. It is translated as CSALDRGRGNTGELFF.

In its sample, this clonotype was seen a few times. The chain uses TRBV5-1 and TRBJ2-2; D tentatively fits TRBD1 or TRBD2 (5 bases each). V dropped 0 bases and J dropped 7 bases, with 19 bases sitting between them. The CDR3 is 17 amino acids. Looked up from germline, CDR1 is SGHRS and CDR2 is YFSETQ. The CDR3 spells CASSLEKVGPHLGELFF. The CDR3 DNA reads as TGCGCCAGCAGCTTGGAAAAGGTGGGACCCCACCTCGGGGAGCTGTTTTTT.

The chain joins TRBV15 to TRBJ1-5; the D is unclear. The V end was cut by 1 base, the J end by 0 bases, with 10 bases between. The germline gives CDR1 LNHNV, CDR2 YYDKDF (reference sequence). This CDR3 has 16 amino acids. Here the CDR3 reads CATSRVQIYSNQPQHF. In nucleotides, the CDR3 is TGTGCCACCAGCAGAGTACAAATCTATAGCAATCAGCCCCAGCATTTT.